This T cell receptor (beta chain) was obtained from a study of blood T cells in healthy people across ages. The overall study: Template switching captured about one barcoded beta molecule per two T cells.

The second PCR ran roughly 6 to 11 cycles with a sample-barcoded 5' primer and J-beta primers. Each cDNA molecule, via a template-switch adaptor with 12 random nucleotides, was tagged. Via MiXCR, TCRdb re-called the 5' RACE reads, giving one row per CDR3 protein. This repertoire shows 800,000 or so distinct CDR3 sequences, 35% to 50% found once; its top ten account for about a sixth. The germline gives CDR1 SEHNR, CDR2 FQNEAQ (reference sequence). The CDR3 has 17 residues. Findings and caveats of the study: Older individuals had lower TCR beta diversity per million T cells (the decline was roughly linear). Aged donors had fewer naive CD4+ cells and lower diversity than long-lived donors.

A remark on this clonotype: The target antigen is unknown. One junction end disagrees with the germline gene, perhaps due to a read error.

This chain uses TRBV7-9 with TRBJ2-5; weak D call: TRBD1 (6 bases). The sample comprised blood. The receptor comes from a man at least 80 years old in good health. This chain's CDR3 is CVSSLLILTGFQETQYF. CDR3 nucleotide sequence: TGTGTCAGCAGCCTCCTGATTTTGACAGGTTTTCAAGAGACCCAGTACTTC. Full variable domain (rest looked up from reference TRBV7-9 and TRBJ2-5): DTGVSQNPRHKITKRGQNVTFRCDPISEHNRLYWYRQTLGQGPEFLTYFQNEAQLEKSRLLSDRFSAERPKGSFSTLEIQRTEQGDSAMYLCVSSLLILTGFQETQYFGPGTRLLVL.